The 10 T cell receptor beta chains reported below all come from one sample, sequenced in a study of control samples from healthy donors and cancer patients. Here immunoSEQ multiplex PCR was the method, and the copy in TCRdb shows in-frame clones only, minus some. This table has under 95,000 clones, approximately 90% appearing once. The specimen sequenced was blood. These TCRs come from a woman under 40 in good health.

The chain joins TRBV5-1 to TRBJ2-3; possibly TRBD1 for D (7 bases). Between the trimmed V and J ends, which lost 5 bases and 3 bases, there was a span of 13 bases. The length of the CDR3 is 14 residues. Germline assignment: CDR1 SGHRS and CDR2 YFSETQ. The chain's CDR3 is CASREQGRTDTQYF. The CDR3 DNA sequence: TGCGCCAGCAGGGAACAGGGGAGGACAGATACGCAGTATTTT.

This chain connects TRBV6-5 to TRBJ2-3, with TRBD2 as a possible D gene (5 bases). Deletions cut 2 bases from V and 5 bases from J, with 14 bases between. Germline CDR1 and CDR2: MNHEY and SVGAGI. The CDR3 is made up of 15 amino acids. The DNA of the CDR3 is TGTGCCAGCAGTTACACTGGAATCGGAGGAGATACGCAGTATTTT. This encodes CASSYTGIGGDTQYF.

The genes are TRBV30 and TRBJ1-1, with D possibly matching TRBD1 (6 bases). Germline V gene lookup returns CDR1 GTSNPN and CDR2 SVGIG (reference sequence). This CDR3 has 13 amino acids. Between the trimmed V and J ends, which lost 3 bases and 1 base, there was a span of 9 bases. The CDR3 reads CAWRETGNTEAFF. CDR3 nucleotides: TGTGCCTGGAGGGAGACAGGGAACACTGAAGCTTTCTTT.

The genes are TRBV3-1 (or the pseudogene TRBV3-2) and TRBJ1-5; D unclear. This CDR3 has 14 amino acids. Germline lookup yields CDR1 LGHDT and CDR2 YNNKEL (reference sequence). Trimming pared 4 bases from V and 2 bases from J, leaving 9 bases between. In DNA, the CDR3 is TGTGCCAGCAGCCTGGGCACGGGCAATCAGCCCCAGCATTTT. Translating gives CASSLGTGNQPQHF.

The CDR3 DNA reads as TGTGCCAGCAGCAAGGGACAGGGGGCAAACAATGAGCAGTTCTTC. Translating gives CASSKGQGANNEQFF. The gene calls are TRBV11-2 and TRBJ2-1; 12 positions agree with TRBD1. Germline V CDR1 and CDR2: SGHAT, FQNNGV. CDR3 length: 15 residues. J lost 5 bases, V lost 5 bases, and 4 bases had no gene match.

This sequence joins TRBV7-8 and TRBJ2-3, with 7 bases identical to TRBD1. The CDR3 extends over 15 amino acids. Germline assignment: CDR1 SGHVS and CDR2 FQNEAQ. J lost 4 bases, V lost 5 bases, and 9 bases had no gene match. The chain's CDR3 is CASSLRRDSSDTQYF. DNA of the CDR3: TGTGCCAGCAGCCTCCGCCGGGACAGCTCAGATACGCAGTATTTT.

This clone showed up just once. The chain uses TRBV9 and TRBJ2-1, with 16 bases that match TRBD2. With V trimmed by 3 bases and J by 0 bases, 6 bases remained unmatched. The CDR3 totals 19 residues. Germline V gene data show CDR1 as SGDLS and CDR2 as YYNGEE. CDR3 sequence: CASSARGLAGGPSYNEQFF. Here the CDR3 DNA reads TGTGCCAGCAGCGCCAGGGGACTAGCGGGGGGGCCCTCCTACAATGAGCAGTTCTTC.

The chain uses TRBV6-6 and TRBJ2-2; 7 nucleotides agree with TRBD1. The CDR3 length is 15 residues. Looked up from germline, CDR1 is MNHNY and CDR2 is SVGAGI (reference sequence). With 4 bases clipped from V and 0 bases from J, the junction kept 2 bases outside the gene matches. The CDR3 DNA follows: TGTGCCAGCAGTTCCACAGGGGCGAACACCGGGGAGCTGTTTTTT. This gives the protein CASSSTGANTGELFF.

This clone was observed a single time. An end of the junction does not agree with germline; a read error may underlie this. The V gene is TRBV4-1, the J gene TRBJ1-4; D is perhaps TRBD1 (5 bases). This CDR3 region has 15 residues. Germline-derived CDR1 and CDR2 are MGHRA and YSYEKL. Here the CDR3 DNA reads TGCGCCAGCAGCAAAGATCAGGGCCTCCGCGAAAAACTGTTTTTT. Protein sequence: CASSKDQGLREKLFF.

The gene calls are TRBV5-1 and TRBJ1-5; 10 bases are a match to TRBD1. In germline, CDR1 is SGHRS, CDR2 YFSETQ. The CDR3 totals 15 residues. The V and J ends lost 5 bases and 7 bases, in that order; junction bases with no gene match: 9. The CDR3 reads CASSSGTGVGQPQHF. The CDR3 DNA follows: TGCGCCAGCAGTTCCGGGACAGGGGTTGGCCAGCCCCAGCATTTT.